Listed below are T cell receptor beta chains from one sample, sequenced in a study of patients and donors after allogeneic stem cell transplantation. A single record per CDR3 protein comes from TCRdb applying MiXCR to the RT-PCR reads. Altogether approximately 98,000 distinct CDR3 sequences are present, approximately 40% being singletons, with the ten largest covering around 27%. The specimen sequenced was blood, either unsorted or a sorted T cell fraction (not recorded which). The receptors derive from a human donor who was either an allogeneic HSCT recipient or a stem cell or donor lymphocyte infusion donor (not recorded which). It is not recorded whose cells these are; they may come from a transplant donor. Each CDR3 is given with its conserved first and last residue. The order of the fields is V gene, J gene, D gene, clone size, CDR3 length, CDR3 protein, CDR3 DNA. The D gene is left open where the match is weak. Size is stated for part of the rows, as once, few or many counts, or as a class when the clone is expanded.

v_gene: TRBV10-3; j_gene: TRBJ1-2; d_gene: -; abundance: many; len: 13; CDR3aa: CAISRQGDYGYTF; CDR3nt: TGTGCCATCAGTCGTCAGGGAGACTATGGCTACACCTTC
v_gene: TRBV28; j_gene: TRBJ2-2; d_gene: -; abundance: few; len: 11; CDR3aa: CASRLDGELFF; CDR3nt: TGTGCCAGCCGTTTGGACGGGGAGCTGTTTTTT
v_gene: TRBV20-1; j_gene: TRBJ2-1; d_gene: -; abundance: -; len: 15; CDR3aa: CSARDYDRSYNEQFF; CDR3nt: TGCAGTGCTAGAGATTACGATCGGTCCTACAATGAGCAGTTCTTC
v_gene: TRBV9; j_gene: TRBJ2-3; d_gene: TRBD2; abundance: -; len: 13; CDR3aa: CASSRDYPDTQYF; CDR3nt: TGTGCCAGCAGCAGGGACTACCCAGATACGCAGTATTTT
v_gene: TRBV20-1; j_gene: TRBJ1-5; d_gene: -; abundance: -; len: 13; CDR3aa: CSASVPVGQPQHF; CDR3nt: TGCAGTGCTAGTGTCCCGGTGGGCCAGCCCCAGCATTTT
v_gene: TRBV29-1; j_gene: TRBJ1-1; d_gene: -; abundance: -; len: 13; CDR3aa: CSVRPLGHFEAFF; CDR3nt: TGCAGCGTTCGGCCCTTGGGACACTTTGAAGCTTTCTTT
v_gene: TRBV5-1; j_gene: TRBJ1-1; d_gene: -; abundance: -; len: 13; CDR3aa: CASSLNRAAEAFF; CDR3nt: TGCGCCAGCAGCTTGAATAGGGCAGCTGAAGCTTTCTTT
v_gene: TRBV30; j_gene: TRBJ1-6; d_gene: -; abundance: few; len: 15; CDR3aa: CAWTREGAGNSPLHF; CDR3nt: TGTGCCTGGACGCGAGAGGGCGCGGGTAATTCACCCCTCCACTTT
v_gene: TRBV12-3/TRBV12-4; j_gene: TRBJ2-1; d_gene: TRBD2; abundance: -; len: 15; CDR3aa: CASSLRGSSYNEQFF; CDR3nt: TGTGCCAGCAGTTTACGCGGGAGCTCCTACAATGAGCAGTTCTTC
v_gene: TRBV5-1; j_gene: TRBJ2-2; d_gene: -; abundance: -; len: 12; CDR3aa: CASNTWAGELFF; CDR3nt: TGCGCCAGCAACACTTGGGCCGGGGAGCTGTTTTTT
v_gene: TRBV20-1; j_gene: TRBJ1-5; d_gene: -; abundance: few; len: 12; CDR3aa: CSANRGRQPQHF; CDR3nt: TGCAGTGCCAACCGGGGTAGGCAGCCCCAGCATTTT
v_gene: TRBV28; j_gene: TRBJ2-7; d_gene: TRBD2; abundance: -; len: 15; CDR3aa: CASSFTGTSGYEQYF; CDR3nt: TGTGCCAGCAGTTTTACCGGGACTAGCGGGTACGAGCAGTACTTC
v_gene: TRBV12-3/TRBV12-4; j_gene: TRBJ2-4; d_gene: -; abundance: -; len: 15; CDR3aa: CASSLNQGAKNIQYF; CDR3nt: TGTGCCAGCAGTTTAAATCAGGGAGCCAAAAACATTCAGTACTTC
v_gene: TRBV24-1; j_gene: TRBJ2-3; d_gene: TRBD2; abundance: -; len: 16; CDR3aa: CATSDLGLAGSDTQYF; CDR3nt: TGTGCCACCAGTGATTTGGGGCTAGCGGGATCAGATACGCAGTATTTT
v_gene: TRBV20-1; j_gene: TRBJ1-1; d_gene: -; abundance: few; len: 15; CDR3aa: CSASPPQGGYTEAFF; CDR3nt: TGCAGTGCTAGTCCACCTCAGGGAGGGTACACTGAAGCTTTCTTT
v_gene: TRBV27; j_gene: TRBJ1-2; d_gene: -; abundance: many; len: 13; CDR3aa: CASSPTGMIGYTF; CDR3nt: TGTGCCAGCAGTCCTACTGGTATGATCGGCTACACCTTC
v_gene: TRBV7-2; j_gene: TRBJ2-2; d_gene: -; abundance: -; len: 13; CDR3aa: CASSLAGNGELFF; CDR3nt: TGTGCCAGCAGCTTAGCGGGTAACGGGGAGCTGTTTTTT
v_gene: TRBV9; j_gene: TRBJ2-1; d_gene: TRBD2; abundance: -; len: 16; CDR3aa: CASSVEWGGSLNEQFF; CDR3nt: TGTGCCAGCAGCGTAGAATGGGGCGGGAGCTTAAATGAGCAGTTCTTC
v_gene: TRBV15; j_gene: TRBJ1-4; d_gene: TRBD1; abundance: -; len: 15; CDR3aa: CATSRDRDSYQKLFF; CDR3nt: TGTGCCACCAGCAGAGACCGGGACAGCTACCAAAAACTGTTTTTT
v_gene: TRBV15; j_gene: TRBJ2-2; d_gene: TRBD2; abundance: -; len: 15; CDR3aa: CATSRVLAGTGELFF; CDR3nt: TGTGCCACCAGCAGAGTACTAGCGGGCACCGGGGAGCTGTTTTTT
v_gene: TRBV12-3/TRBV12-4; j_gene: TRBJ1-2; d_gene: TRBD1; abundance: -; len: 13; CDR3aa: CASSPDRGGGYTF; CDR3nt: TGTGCCAGCAGTCCTGACAGGGGTGGTGGCTACACCTTC
v_gene: TRBV6-2/TRBV6-3; j_gene: TRBJ1-1; d_gene: -; abundance: few; len: 13; CDR3aa: CALRVSGNTEAFF; CDR3nt: TGTGCTTTGCGGGTAAGCGGGAACACTGAAGCTTTCTTT
v_gene: TRBV9; j_gene: TRBJ2-2; d_gene: -; abundance: few; len: 14; CDR3aa: CASSDWRATGELFF; CDR3nt: TGTGCCAGCAGTGACTGGCGGGCCACCGGGGAGCTGTTTTTT
v_gene: TRBV20-1; j_gene: TRBJ1-3; d_gene: -; abundance: few; len: 16; CDR3aa: CSARDRFIGGWDTIYF; CDR3nt: TGCAGTGCTAGAGATCGGTTTATAGGAGGGTGGGACACCATATATTTT
v_gene: TRBV20-1; j_gene: TRBJ2-3; d_gene: TRBD1; abundance: -; len: 16; CDR3aa: CSARNPGQGQWDTQYF; CDR3nt: TGCAGTGCTAGAAACCCGGGACAGGGTCAGTGGGATACGCAGTATTTT
v_gene: TRBV6-2/TRBV6-3; j_gene: TRBJ2-7; d_gene: -; abundance: -; len: 13; CDR3aa: CASSYGQIYEQYF; CDR3nt: TGTGCCAGCAGCTACGGACAGATATACGAGCAGTACTTC
v_gene: TRBV29-1; j_gene: TRBJ2-1; d_gene: -; abundance: -; len: 11; CDR3aa: CSVRTVNEQFF; CDR3nt: TGCAGCGTTAGGACGGTAAATGAGCAGTTCTTC
v_gene: TRBV29-1; j_gene: TRBJ2-1; d_gene: TRBD1; abundance: -; len: 16; CDR3aa: CSVESVWDRSYNEQFF; CDR3nt: TGCAGCGTTGAATCGGTTTGGGACAGGTCCTACAATGAGCAGTTCTTC
v_gene: TRBV15; j_gene: TRBJ2-5; d_gene: -; abundance: -; len: 15; CDR3aa: CATSNLVTIQETQYF; CDR3nt: TGTGCCACCAGCAACCTGGTCACGATTCAAGAGACCCAGTACTTC
v_gene: TRBV28; j_gene: TRBJ2-7; d_gene: TRBD1; abundance: -; len: 16; CDR3aa: CASSIGGQVGFYEQYF; CDR3nt: TGTGCCAGCAGCATTGGAGGACAGGTCGGATTCTACGAGCAGTACTTC
v_gene: TRBV5-1; j_gene: TRBJ2-2; d_gene: TRBD2; abundance: -; len: 14; CDR3aa: CATRTSVNTGELFF; CDR3nt: TGCGCCACCAGGACTAGCGTGAACACCGGGGAGCTGTTTTTT
v_gene: TRBV20-1; j_gene: TRBJ2-2; d_gene: -; abundance: -; len: 15; CDR3aa: CSARDSRGRAGELFF; CDR3nt: TGCAGTGCTAGAGATTCAAGGGGGAGAGCCGGGGAGCTGTTTTTT
v_gene: TRBV28; j_gene: TRBJ2-1; d_gene: TRBD2; abundance: once; len: 18; CDR3aa: CASSSGTSGTHHDNEQFF; CDR3nt: TGTGCCAGCAGTTCCGGGACTAGCGGGACTCATCATGACAATGAGCAGTTCTTC
v_gene: TRBV11-2; j_gene: TRBJ2-5; d_gene: TRBD2; abundance: -; len: 18; CDR3aa: CASSPRLAGGATRETQYF; CDR3nt: TGTGCCAGCAGCCCGCGACTAGCGGGAGGGGCGACTAGGGAGACCCAGTACTTC
v_gene: TRBV7-9; j_gene: TRBJ2-1; d_gene: -; abundance: -; len: 15; CDR3aa: CASSFKEGIPDEQFF; CDR3nt: TGTGCCAGCAGCTTCAAGGAAGGGATCCCCGATGAGCAGTTCTTC
v_gene: TRBV27; j_gene: TRBJ2-2; d_gene: TRBD2; abundance: -; len: 15; CDR3aa: CASSRLAGGHGELFF; CDR3nt: TGTGCCAGCAGCCGACTAGCGGGAGGACACGGGGAGCTGTTTTTT
v_gene: TRBV11-2; j_gene: TRBJ2-1; d_gene: -; abundance: -; len: 15; CDR3aa: CASRYSVIAYNEQFF; CDR3nt: TGTGCCAGCAGATATTCAGTGATAGCCTACAATGAGCAGTTCTTC
v_gene: TRBV5-4; j_gene: TRBJ1-6; d_gene: -; abundance: few; len: 16; CDR3aa: CASSLKGSSYNSPLHF; CDR3nt: TGTGCCAGCAGCTTGAAAGGGAGCTCCTATAATTCACCCCTCCACTTT
v_gene: TRBV7-9; j_gene: TRBJ1-2; d_gene: -; abundance: -; len: 15; CDR3aa: CASSQDPFGPVGYTF; CDR3nt: TGTGCCAGCAGCCAGGACCCTTTCGGTCCGGTAGGCTACACCTTC
v_gene: TRBV25-1; j_gene: TRBJ2-1; d_gene: TRBD2; abundance: few; len: 15; CDR3aa: CASSEGLAIYNEQFF; CDR3nt: TGTGCCAGCAGTGAAGGACTAGCGATCTACAATGAGCAGTTCTTC
v_gene: TRBV4-2; j_gene: TRBJ1-1; d_gene: -; abundance: -; len: 15; CDR3aa: CASSPQRQGWTEAFF; CDR3nt: TGTGCCAGCAGCCCCCAACGGCAGGGCTGGACTGAAGCTTTCTTT
v_gene: TRBV29-1; j_gene: TRBJ1-1; d_gene: -; abundance: few; len: 12; CDR3aa: CSVGGPGTEAFF; CDR3nt: TGCAGCGTGGGGGGGCCAGGGACTGAAGCTTTCTTT
v_gene: TRBV7-9; j_gene: TRBJ1-2; d_gene: TRBD1; abundance: few; len: 14; CDR3aa: CASSSLTGGYGYTF; CDR3nt: TGTGCCAGCAGCTCCTTGACAGGGGGCTATGGCTACACCTTC
v_gene: TRBV5-1; j_gene: TRBJ1-5; d_gene: TRBD1; abundance: -; len: 14; CDR3aa: CASSRGTGLLPQHF; CDR3nt: TGCGCCAGCAGCCGGGGGACAGGGTTATTGCCCCAGCATTTT
v_gene: TRBV24-1; j_gene: TRBJ2-5; d_gene: -; abundance: few; len: 13; CDR3aa: CATRRGSQETQYF; CDR3nt: TGTGCCACCAGAAGGGGCAGCCAAGAGACCCAGTACTTC
v_gene: TRBV18; j_gene: TRBJ2-7; d_gene: -; abundance: -; len: 14; CDR3aa: CASSPSDFLYEQYF; CDR3nt: TGTGCCAGCTCACCCTCGGACTTTCTCTACGAGCAGTACTTC
v_gene: TRBV11-2; j_gene: TRBJ1-1; d_gene: -; abundance: few; len: 15; CDR3aa: CASSLEYREGVEAFF; CDR3nt: TGTGCCAGCAGCTTAGAGTACAGGGAAGGTGTTGAAGCTTTCTTT
v_gene: TRBV6-5; j_gene: TRBJ2-5; d_gene: -; abundance: -; len: 14; CDR3aa: CASSDPTAVKTQYF; CDR3nt: TGTGCCAGCAGTGACCCCACCGCTGTGAAGACCCAGTACTTC
v_gene: TRBV20-1; j_gene: TRBJ2-3; d_gene: TRBD2; abundance: -; len: 16; CDR3aa: CSASGGRGEGPDTQYF; CDR3nt: TGCAGTGCTAGTGGGGGTAGAGGGGAGGGCCCGGATACGCAGTATTTT
v_gene: TRBV6-5; j_gene: TRBJ2-5; d_gene: TRBD2; abundance: once; len: 18; CDR3aa: CASRGLPNRRRIQETQYF; CDR3nt: TGTGCCAGCAGGGGACTACCCAACCGGCGGAGGATCCAAGAGACCCAGTACTTC
v_gene: TRBV29-1; j_gene: TRBJ1-1; d_gene: -; abundance: -; len: 11; CDR3aa: CSARGRGMAFF; CDR3nt: TGCAGCGCCAGGGGTAGGGGAATGGCTTTCTTT
v_gene: TRBV7-3; j_gene: TRBJ2-3; d_gene: -; abundance: few; len: 13; CDR3aa: CASSLGATDTQYF; CDR3nt: TGTGCCAGCAGCTTAGGCGCCACAGATACGCAGTATTTT
v_gene: TRBV7-2; j_gene: TRBJ1-5; d_gene: -; abundance: -; len: 16; CDR3aa: CASSPRGTVSNQPQHF; CDR3nt: TGTGCCAGCAGCCCCCGGGGGACGGTTAGCAATCAGCCCCAGCATTTT
v_gene: TRBV15; j_gene: TRBJ2-3; d_gene: -; abundance: -; len: 15; CDR3aa: CATSRDEGGGDTQYF; CDR3nt: TGTGCCACCAGCAGAGATGAGGGAGGGGGAGATACGCAGTATTTT
v_gene: TRBV5-1; j_gene: TRBJ1-2; d_gene: TRBD1; abundance: -; len: 13; CDR3aa: CASSPGQSYGYTF; CDR3nt: TGCGCCAGCAGCCCGGGACAGTCCTATGGCTACACCTTC
v_gene: TRBV20-1; j_gene: TRBJ2-7; d_gene: TRBD2; abundance: few; len: 14; CDR3aa: CSARDRSGRYEQYF; CDR3nt: TGCAGTGCTAGAGATCGAAGCGGGAGGTACGAGCAGTACTTC
v_gene: TRBV4-3; j_gene: TRBJ2-1; d_gene: -; abundance: -; len: 15; CDR3aa: CASRLLGMGSNEQFF; CDR3nt: TGCGCCAGCAGACTGCTGGGGATGGGGAGCAATGAGCAGTTCTTC
v_gene: TRBV29-1; j_gene: TRBJ2-7; d_gene: -; abundance: -; len: 11; CDR3aa: CSVGTSPLQYF; CDR3nt: TGCAGCGTTGGTACTAGCCCTTTGCAGTACTTC
v_gene: TRBV9; j_gene: TRBJ2-3; d_gene: TRBD1; abundance: -; len: 18; CDR3aa: CASSGGQGTVWSTDTQYF; CDR3nt: TGTGCCAGCAGCGGTGGACAGGGGACGGTATGGAGCACAGATACGCAGTATTTT
v_gene: TRBV7-2; j_gene: TRBJ2-2; d_gene: TRBD2; abundance: -; len: 16; CDR3aa: CASSFRLAANTGELFF; CDR3nt: TGTGCCAGCAGCTTCCGACTAGCGGCGAACACCGGGGAGCTGTTTTTT